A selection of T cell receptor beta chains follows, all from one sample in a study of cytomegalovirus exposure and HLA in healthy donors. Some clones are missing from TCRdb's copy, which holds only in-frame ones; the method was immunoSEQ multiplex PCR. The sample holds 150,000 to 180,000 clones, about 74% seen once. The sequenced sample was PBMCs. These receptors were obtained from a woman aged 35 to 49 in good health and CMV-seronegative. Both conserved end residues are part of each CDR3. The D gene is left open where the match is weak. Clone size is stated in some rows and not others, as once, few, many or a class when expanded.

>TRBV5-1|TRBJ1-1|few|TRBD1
TGCGCCAGCAGCTTGCAGGGGGACACTGAAGCTTTCTTT
CASSLQGDTEAFF
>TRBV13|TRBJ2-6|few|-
TGTGCCAGCAGTTACGACAGTTCTGGGGCCAACGTCCTGACTTTC
CASSYDSSGANVLTF
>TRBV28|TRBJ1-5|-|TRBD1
TGTGCCAGCAGTCAGGGACAGGGGGCCGGCAATCAGCCCCAGCATTTT
CASSQGQGAGNQPQHF
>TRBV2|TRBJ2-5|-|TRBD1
TGTGCCAGCAGTGAGATCCAGGGGGCAGGAGAGACCCAGTACTTC
CASSEIQGAGETQYF
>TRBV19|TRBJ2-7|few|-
TGTGCCAGTAGTTCTACAAGGCCGGGTAGGGGAACCTTCTACGAGCAGTACTTC
CASSSTRPGRGTFYEQYF
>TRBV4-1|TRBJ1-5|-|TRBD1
TGCGCCAGCAGCCAAGATCTGGGACAGGTGAATCAGCCCCAGCATTTT
CASSQDLGQVNQPQHF
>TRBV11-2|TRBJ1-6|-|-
TGTGCCAGCAGCTTATTGTCTATACGGGCAGGGCTTAATTCACCCCTCCACTTT
CASSLLSIRAGLNSPLHF
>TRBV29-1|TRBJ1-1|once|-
TGCAGCATAACTCAACAGCAGTTGAACACTGAAGCTTTCTTT
CSITQQQLNTEAFF
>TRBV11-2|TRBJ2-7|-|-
TGTGCCAGCAGCTCCCCGGGGAGCCACGAGCAGTACTTC
CASSSPGSHEQYF
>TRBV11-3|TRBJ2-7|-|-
TGTGCCAGCAGCTTATTACTTTCCTACGAGCAGTACTTC
CASSLLLSYEQYF
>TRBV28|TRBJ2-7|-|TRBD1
TGTGCCAGCAAGACAGGGGGGGGGCCCGTTCCCTACGAGCAGTACTTC
CASKTGGGPVPYEQYF
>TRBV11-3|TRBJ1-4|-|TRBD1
TGTGCCAGCAGCTCGGGACAGGGCAATGAAAAACTGTTTTTT
CASSSGQGNEKLFF
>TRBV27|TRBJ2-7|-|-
TGTGCCAGCAGTTCATCGACAGCCCAGGTGGAGCAGTACTTC
CASSSSTAQVEQYF
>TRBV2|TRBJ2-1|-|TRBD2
TGTGCCAGCAGTGAAGATGGGGCGGGAGGGGGCAATGAGCAGTTCTTC
CASSEDGAGGGNEQFF
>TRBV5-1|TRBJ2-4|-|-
TGCGCCAGCAGCCCCCCGGGAAACATTCAGTACTTC
CASSPPGNIQYF
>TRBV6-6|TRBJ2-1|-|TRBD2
TGTGCCAGCAGTTACTTTTTAGCGGGAGGGCCCATGGAGCAGTTCTTC
CASSYFLAGGPMEQFF
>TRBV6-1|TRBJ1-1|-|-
TGTGCCAGCAGGGAGCAAGAGAACACTGAAGCTTTCTTT
CASREQENTEAFF
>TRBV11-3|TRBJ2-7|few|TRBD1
TGTGCCAGCAGCTTATTGGGACAGAGCTACGAGCAGTACTTC
CASSLLGQSYEQYF
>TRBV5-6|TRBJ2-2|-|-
TGTGCCAGCAGCTTGGGCGGCGCGAACACCGGGGAGCTGTTTTTT
CASSLGGANTGELFF
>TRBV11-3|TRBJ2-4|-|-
TGTGCCAGCACTTATTCCGGGGGGCGAAACATTCAGTACTTC
CASTYSGGRNIQYF
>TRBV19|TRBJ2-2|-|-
TGTGCCAGTAGTATGGTTGAGAAGAACACCGGGGAGCTGTTTTTT
CASSMVEKNTGELFF
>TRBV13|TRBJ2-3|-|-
TGTGCCAGCAGCAGACAGAGGTATACGCAGTATTTT
CASSRQRYTQYF
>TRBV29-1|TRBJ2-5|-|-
TGCAGCTGCCGGGGGGCGGGAGAGACCCAGTACTTC
CSCRGAGETQYF
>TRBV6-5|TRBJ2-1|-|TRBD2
TGTGCCAGCAGACGGCTAGCGGGGCACCATGAGCAGTTCTTC
CASRRLAGHHEQFF
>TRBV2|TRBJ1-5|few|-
TGTGCCAGCAGAGACCCCTGGACAGTCAATCAGCCCCAGCATTTT
CASRDPWTVNQPQHF
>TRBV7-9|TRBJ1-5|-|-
TGTGCCAGCAGCTTAAGCACAGGAAAAAATCAGCCCCAGCATTTT
CASSLSTGKNQPQHF
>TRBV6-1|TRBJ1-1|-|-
TGTGCCAGCAGTGAACTCTGGGGGGGGGTCACTGAAGCTTTCTTT
CASSELWGGVTEAFF
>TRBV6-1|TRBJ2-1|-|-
-
CASSTSGGFNEQFF
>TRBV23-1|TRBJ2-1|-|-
TGCGCCAGCACACCGCGGAGGATTGGAGCCGACAATGAGCAGTTCTTC
CASTPRRIGADNEQFF
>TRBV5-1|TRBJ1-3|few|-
TGCGCCAGCAGCACCAGGGGCTCTGGAAACACCATATATTTT
CASSTRGSGNTIYF
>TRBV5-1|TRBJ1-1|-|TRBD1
TGCGCCAGCAGCTCCCAGGGGGCTAGGAACACTGAAGCTTTCTTT
CASSSQGARNTEAFF
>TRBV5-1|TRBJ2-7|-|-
TGCGCCAGCAGATTTTGGCAGGGCGAGACCTACGAGCAGTACTTC
CASRFWQGETYEQYF
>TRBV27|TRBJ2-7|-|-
TGTGCCAGCAGTTCTGGGAGTATAAACGAGCAGTACTTC
CASSSGSINEQYF
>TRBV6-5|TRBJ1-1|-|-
TGTGCCAGCAGCCGTGGAGACGGGAACACTGAAGCTTTCTTT
CASSRGDGNTEAFF
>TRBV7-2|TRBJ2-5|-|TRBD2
TGTGCCAGCAGCCCCACTAGCGGGGGATCAGAGACCCAGTACTTC
CASSPTSGGSETQYF
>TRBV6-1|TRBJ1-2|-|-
TGTGCCAGCAGTGAAGCGCTTCGGGGGTTCTACACCTTC
CASSEALRGFYTF
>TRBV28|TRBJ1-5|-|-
TGTGCCAGCCAAGGGGAGGACAATCAGCCCCAGCATTTT
CASQGEDNQPQHF
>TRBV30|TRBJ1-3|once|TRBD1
TGTGCCTATGCTCAGGGGGCTCCCTCCGGAAACACCATATATTTT
CAYAQGAPSGNTIYF
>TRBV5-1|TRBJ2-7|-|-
TGCGCCAGCAGCCCGCGGGCCTACGAGCAGTACTTC
CASSPRAYEQYF
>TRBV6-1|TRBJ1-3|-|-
TGTGCCAGCACCGATCCAGGGTTTTCGGACACCATATATTTT
CASTDPGFSDTIYF
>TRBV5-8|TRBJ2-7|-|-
TGTGCCAGCAGCCAACCCCCGGAGGTAGGCTCCTACGAGCAGTACTTC
CASSQPPEVGSYEQYF
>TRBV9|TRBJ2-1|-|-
TGTGCCAGCAGTACCAGCGGTAACGCCCAGTTCTTC
CASSTSGNAQFF
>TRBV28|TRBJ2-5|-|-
TGTGCCAGCAGTTTCTTCCCGGAGACCCAGTACTTC
CASSFFPETQYF
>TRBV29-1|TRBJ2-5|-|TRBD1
TGCAGCGTTGAAAGGTGGGCAGGGGGCTTGGAGACCCAGTACTTC
CSVERWAGGLETQYF